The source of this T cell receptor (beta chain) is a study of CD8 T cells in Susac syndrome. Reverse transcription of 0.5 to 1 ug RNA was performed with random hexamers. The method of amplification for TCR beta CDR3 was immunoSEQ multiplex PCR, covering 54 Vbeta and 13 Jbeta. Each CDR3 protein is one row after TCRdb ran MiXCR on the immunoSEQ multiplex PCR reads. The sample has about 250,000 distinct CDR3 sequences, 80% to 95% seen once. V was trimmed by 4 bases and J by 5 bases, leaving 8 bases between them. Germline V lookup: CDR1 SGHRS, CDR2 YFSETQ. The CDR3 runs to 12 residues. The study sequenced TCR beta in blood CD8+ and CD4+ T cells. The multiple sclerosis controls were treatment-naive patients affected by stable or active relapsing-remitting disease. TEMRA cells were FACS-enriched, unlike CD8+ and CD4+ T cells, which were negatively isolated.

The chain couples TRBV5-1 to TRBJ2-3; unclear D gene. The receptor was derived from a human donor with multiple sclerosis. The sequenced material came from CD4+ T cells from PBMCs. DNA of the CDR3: TGCGCCAGCAGCGAAGCATTAGATACGCAGTATTTT. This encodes CASSEALDTQYF.